One sample yielded the 24 T cell receptor beta chains listed below, sequenced in a study of cytomegalovirus exposure and HLA in healthy donors. 60 Vbeta and 13 Jbeta primers were used in PCR. Some clones are missing from TCRdb's copy, which holds only in-frame ones; the method was immunoSEQ multiplex PCR. Of 180,000 or so clones listed, about four fifths are singletons. Sequenced input: PBMCs. These receptors all come from a woman aged 25 to 39 in good health and CMV-seronegative.

The rearrangement joins TRBV5-4 to TRBJ2-3, with D possibly being TRBD2 (6 bases). Between the trimmed V and J ends, which lost 6 bases and 4 bases, there was a span of 18 bases. CDR1 SGHNT and CDR2 YYREEE come from the germline V gene (reference sequence). The CDR3 loop spans 15 amino acids. The chain's CDR3 is CASTIDGGFADTQYF. CDR3 nucleotide sequence: TGTGCCAGCACCATCGACGGGGGTTTCGCAGATACGCAGTATTTT.

The gene calls are TRBV4-1 and TRBJ1-1; 9 nucleotides agree with TRBD1. With 0 bases clipped from V and 10 bases from J, the junction kept 6 bases outside the gene matches. The germline V gene encodes CDR1 MGHRA and CDR2 YSYEKL. The CDR3 contains 14 residues. CDR3 residues: CASSQESNRGLAFF. DNA for the CDR3: TGCGCCAGCAGCCAAGAGAGCAACAGGGGGCTAGCTTTCTTT.

This rearrangement joins TRBV14 to TRBJ1-1; TRBD1 agrees at 7 bases. Germline trimming cut 3 bases from V and 4 bases from J; bases unmatched to any gene: 8. This CDR3 is 15 amino acids long. From germline, CDR1 is SGHDN and CDR2 FVKESK. CDR3 nucleotides: TGTGCCAGCAGCCAGGACAGGATGCTGTTCACTGAAGCTTTCTTT. Protein sequence: CASSQDRMLFTEAFF.

The chain couples TRBV10-3 to TRBJ2-6, with a weak D call TRBD2 (6 bases). The CDR3 length is 14 residues. The V end was cut by 7 bases, the J end by 3 bases, with 10 bases between. Germline V gives CDR1 ENHRY, CDR2 SYGVKD. This chain's CDR3 is CAITRGNGANVLTF. CDR3 bases: TGTGCCATCACGCGGGGCAATGGGGCCAACGTCCTGACTTTC.

The chain couples TRBV30 to TRBJ2-2, with 13 bases aligning to TRBD2. CDR3 size: 21 residues. Germline CDR1 is GTSNPN and CDR2 is SVGIG (reference sequence). V was pared by 1 base and J by 2 bases, with 16 bases of the junction left unmatched. CDR3 bases: TGTGCCTGGAGTGCAGATATTTGGACAAGGACTAGCGGGGGAAACACCGGGGAGCTGTTTTTT. It specifies CAWSADIWTRTSGGNTGELFF.

The chain employs TRBV2 and TRBJ1-1; D might be TRBD1 (5 bases). Germline lookup yields CDR1 SNHLY and CDR2 FYNNEI. The CDR3 is 17 residues long. V was cut by 0 bases and J by 2 bases, with 16 bases left in between. This CDR3 is CASSEAPPQQVNTEAFF. DNA of the CDR3: TGTGCCAGCAGTGAAGCGCCACCACAACAGGTAAACACTGAAGCTTTCTTT.

CDR3 region: CASSLWGGTNEKLFF. The CDR3 coding sequence is TGTGCCAGCAGTTTATGGGGGGGCACTAATGAAAAACTGTTTTTT. The rearrangement joins TRBV27 to TRBJ1-4; tentative D call: TRBD1 (6 bases). The V end lost 1 base, the J end lost 2 bases, and 8 bases lay between the germline ends. CDR3 length: 15 residues. CDR1 and CDR2 (germline): MNHEY, SMNVEV (reference sequence).

The genes are TRBV6-5 and TRBJ2-3, with a weak D call TRBD2 (5 bases). V lost 6 bases and J lost 11, with 21 bases in between. The CDR3 has 14 residues. Germline V gene data show CDR1 as MNHEY and CDR2 as SVGAGI. CDR3 sequence reads: CASRTTDRGPLQYF. The CDR3 region has the DNA TGTGCCAGCAGAACTACTGACCGGGGTCCTCTGCAGTATTTT.

This rearrangement joins TRBV4-3 to TRBJ2-3; 9 bases match TRBD2. CDR1 and CDR2 from the germline V gene are LGHNA and YSLEER. There are 17 residues in the CDR3. Trimming cost V 4 bases and J 0 bases; bases outside gene matches: 8. CDR3 sequence reads: CASSRTGTSPSTDTQYF. The CDR3 DNA reads TGCGCCAGCAGCCGGACCGGGACTAGCCCAAGCACAGATACGCAGTATTTT.

This clone was observed a single time. The rearrangement uses TRBV18 and TRBJ1-1; TRBD1 matches 7 bases. Per the germline V gene, CDR1 is KGHSH and CDR2 is LQKENI. CDR3 length: 14 residues. The trim removed 2 bases at V and 1 base at J, leaving 1 base unmatched. The CDR3 region has the DNA TGTGCCAGCTCACCAGGGACAGAGAACACTGAAGCTTTCTTT. Protein sequence: CASSPGTENTEAFF.

The chain has TRBV7-2 and TRBJ1-1, with 8 nucleotides matching TRBD1. There are 14 residues in the CDR3. Per the germline V gene, CDR1 is SGHTA and CDR2 is FQGNSA. Unmatched junction bases numbered 6, after V lost 6 bases and J lost 3 bases. CDR3 sequence (DNA): TGTGCCAGCAGACCGGACAGGGTTTACACTGAAGCTTTCTTT. Its protein product is CASRPDRVYTEAFF. Looking up the rest from reference TRBV7-2 and TRBJ1-1 gives the full variable domain: GAGVSQSPSNKVTEKGKDVELRCDPISGHTALYWYRQSLGQGLEFLIYFQGNSAPDKSGLPSDRFSAERTGGSVSTLTIQRTQQEDSAVYLCASRPDRVYTEAFFGQGTRLTVV.

Only a few counts were recorded for this clone. The chain has TRBV7-9 and TRBJ1-4, with D possibly being TRBD1 (6 bases). Trimming pared 1 base from V and 8 bases from J, leaving 8 bases between. CDR1 is SEHNR, CDR2 FQNEAQ, per germline (reference sequence). The CDR3 is 13 residues long. CDR3 protein: CASSLEQGEKLFF. CDR3 bases: TGTGCCAGCAGCTTAGAACAGGGCGAAAAACTGTTTTTT.

A few counts support this clone. As DNA, the CDR3 is TGTGCCAGCGCCCAGGTTGGCCATCAGCCCCAGCATTTT. Translating it yields CASAQVGHQPQHF. The chain has TRBV2 and TRBJ1-5; D gene uncertain. Germline V lookup: CDR1 SNHLY, CDR2 FYNNEI. Trimming left V 8 bases short and J 5 bases short, with 13 bases between. The CDR3 sequence is 13 residues long.

V gene TRBV30 combines with J gene TRBJ1-3, with no clear D. CDR3 length equals 14 residues. Per germline, CDR1 GTSNPN and CDR2 SVGIG (reference sequence). Deletions cut 8 bases from V and 0 bases from J, with 14 bases between. CDR3 DNA sequence: TGTGCCACGGTTTTAAAAAGCTCTGGAAACACCATATATTTT. It codes for CATVLKSSGNTIYF.

This chain connects TRBV5-1 to TRBJ2-5, with TRBD2 identical over 10 bases. Per the germline V gene, CDR1 is SGHRS and CDR2 is YFSETQ. The V segment lost 1 base and the J segment 5 bases; nucleotides outside the gene matches: 8. The length of the CDR3 is 16 residues. The CDR3 DNA follows: TGCGCCAGCAGCTTGTCTTGGCTAGCGGGGGTGGAGACCCAGTACTTC. It is translated as CASSLSWLAGVETQYF.

V gene TRBV4-2 combines with J gene TRBJ2-5, with 12 bases aligning to TRBD1. Trimming cost V 2 bases and J 4 bases; bases outside gene matches: 5. Germline V gives CDR1 LGHNA, CDR2 YNFKEQ. This CDR3 has 16 amino acids. The CDR3 loop reads CASSQQRDRGLETQYF. The CDR3 nucleotides are TGTGCCAGCAGCCAACAAAGGGACAGGGGGCTAGAGACCCAGTACTTC.

The chain has TRBV10-2 and TRBJ2-5; 8 nucleotides align to TRBD2. V lost 7 bases and J lost 5; bases outside the gene matches: 3. The CDR3 length is 12 residues. Germline V gives CDR1 WSHSY, CDR2 SAAADI. CDR3 region: CASNGGVETQYF. CDR3 sequence (DNA): TGCGCCAGCAACGGGGGGGTGGAGACCCAGTACTTC.

The V call is TRBV15, the J call TRBJ1-6; D is unresolved. V lost 1 base, J lost 10 bases, and 20 bases lay in between. From germline, CDR1 is LNHNV and CDR2 YYDKDF (reference sequence). This CDR3 has 17 residues. The CDR3 nucleotides are TGTGCCACCAGCAGAGGGGGTTCCGGGAGGCTGAGATCACCCCTCCACTTT. It encodes CATSRGGSGRLRSPLHF.

This clone came up a few times. CDR3 residues: CSVEQGTGSGGYTF. The CDR3 bases are TGCAGCGTTGAACAGGGGACAGGGAGCGGCGGCTACACCTTC. The chain has TRBV29-1 and TRBJ1-2; TRBD1 agrees at 9 bases. Germline V lookup: CDR1 SQVTM, CDR2 ANQGSEA. The CDR3 covers 14 residues. Trimming cost V 2 bases and J 8 bases; bases outside gene matches: 9. Full variable domain (rest looked up from reference TRBV29-1 and TRBJ1-2): SAVISQKPSRDICQRGTSLTIQCQVDSQVTMMFWYRQQPGQSLTLIATANQGSEATYESGFVIDKFPISRPNLTFSTLTVSNMSPEDSSIYLCSVEQGTGSGGYTFGSGTRLTVV.

This clone was seen a single time. This chain links TRBV6-5 with TRBJ1-1; unclear D gene. The CDR3 covers 14 residues. The ends were cut back, 5 bases at V and 1 base at J, with 11 bases in the middle. CDR1 MNHEY and CDR2 SVGAGI come from the germline V gene. This chain's CDR3 is CASSRESKNTEAFF. CDR3 nucleotides: TGTGCCAGCAGTAGGGAGAGTAAGAACACTGAAGCTTTCTTT.

This clone was recorded once. The CDR3 DNA follows: TGTGCCTGGAAGAGCGTCTCCGGGGACAGACGTTACTCTGGAAACACCATATATTTT. This codes for CAWKSVSGDRRYSGNTIYF. The chain combines TRBV30 with TRBJ1-3, with 7 nucleotides matching TRBD1. With V trimmed by 4 bases and J by 0 bases, 18 bases remained unmatched. The CDR3 contains 19 residues. Germline V CDR1 and CDR2: GTSNPN, SVGIG (reference sequence). Based on the CDR3 plus reference TRBV30 and TRBJ1-3, the full variable domain is SQTIHQWPATLVQPVGSPLSLECTVEGTSNPNLYWYRQAAGRGLQLLFYSVGIGQISSEVPQNLSASRPQDRQFILSSKKLLLSDSGFYLCAWKSVSGDRRYSGNTIYFGEGSWLTVV.

This clone was seen a single time. This chain joins TRBV5-1 and TRBJ2-7; D might be TRBD2 (6 bases). CDR1 and CDR2 (germline): SGHRS, YFSETQ. The CDR3 runs to 15 residues. Trimming cost V 6 bases and J 1 base, with 17 bases left between them. CDR3 protein: CASTPGWGDSYEQYF. The CDR3 bases are TGCGCCAGCACTCCTGGGTGGGGGGATTCCTACGAGCAGTACTTC.

This clone came up a few times. CDR3 coding DNA: TGTGCCAGCTCACCACTTTCAGGGACGAACACCGGGGAGCTGTTTTTT. It codes for CASSPLSGTNTGELFF. V usage is TRBV18 and J usage is TRBJ2-2; the D gene is possibly TRBD1 (5 bases). Per germline, CDR1 KGHSH and CDR2 LQKENI. The CDR3 spans 16 residues. Trimming cost V 1 base and J 0 bases, with 9 bases left between them.

V gene TRBV5-4 combines with J gene TRBJ2-1; D is perhaps TRBD1 (5 bases). Trimming took off 1 base at V and 6 bases at J, with 17 bases between the two ends. The CDR3 covers 16 residues. Germline V gives CDR1 SGHNT, CDR2 YYREEE (reference sequence). In DNA form, the CDR3 reads TGTGCCAGCAGCTTGCTAGGGGCAGGCCCTAGCAATGAGCAGTTCTTC. Encoded protein: CASSLLGAGPSNEQFF.